These 14 T cell receptor beta chains came from one sample sequenced in a study of T cell changes during pregnancy in multiple sclerosis. This table comes from immunoSEQ multiplex PCR, and its TCRdb copy is limited to in-frame clones, with some not included. The sample shows about 48,000 clones, approximately 92% of them seen only once. The sample was CD4+ T cells from peripheral blood mononuclear cells, taken in the second trimester of pregnancy. All receptors come from a female donor in good health, enrolled as a control in a pregnancy study.

The gene calls are TRBV19 and TRBJ2-3, with D unresolved. The CDR3 consists of 13 residues. The V and J ends lost 6 bases and 5 bases respectively, with 12 bases between them. Germline assignment: CDR1 LNHDA and CDR2 SQIVND (reference sequence). CDR3 sequence (DNA): TGTGCCAGTAGCCCCTCGAGACAAGATACGCAGTATTTT. It codes for CASSPSRQDTQYF. The full variable domain, in which reference TRBV19 and TRBJ2-3 provide the parts outside the CDR3, is DGGITQSPKYLFRKEGQNVTLSCEQNLNHDAMYWYRQDPGQGLRLIYYSQIVNDFQKGDIAEGYSVSREKKESFPLTVTSAQKNPTAFYLCASSPSRQDTQYFGPGTRLTVL.

V gene TRBV28 combines with J gene TRBJ1-5, with 7 bases that match TRBD1. After removal of 8 bases from V and 4 bases from J, the junction contained 8 bases not matched to a gene. The germline V gene encodes CDR1 MDHEN and CDR2 SYDVKM. This CDR3 has 14 amino acids. Here the CDR3 reads CASSSGGGNQPQHF. DNA for the CDR3: TGTGCCAGCTCATCAGGGGGTGGAAATCAGCCCCAGCATTTT.

This chain links TRBV2 with TRBJ1-1; D not resolved. CDR1 is SNHLY, CDR2 FYNNEI, per germline. The ends were cut back, 1 base at V and 4 bases at J, with 7 bases in the middle. The length of the CDR3 is 13 residues. CDR3 sequence (DNA): TGTGCCAGCAGTGAAGAACCGAGCACTGAAGCTTTCTTT. Translating it yields CASSEEPSTEAFF.

The V gene is TRBV6-5, the J gene TRBJ1-6, with TRBD1 matching 7 bases. Trimming removed 4 bases from V and 5 bases from J; junction bases left unmatched: 8. This CDR3 has 16 residues. In germline, CDR1 is MNHEY, CDR2 SVGAGI. The CDR3 loop reads CASSSTPRGDNSPLHF. DNA for the CDR3: TGTGCCAGCAGTTCCACCCCCAGGGGGGATAATTCACCCCTCCACTTT.

The CDR3 here is CASSDSVRGTQYF. The CDR3 DNA reads TGTGCCAGCAGTGACTCGGTCAGGGGCACGCAGTATTTT. V usage is TRBV6-4 and J usage is TRBJ2-3; possibly TRBD1 for D (6 bases). The ends were cut back, 0 bases at V and 9 bases at J, with 10 bases in the middle. The CDR3 has 13 residues. CDR1 is MRHNA and CDR2 is SNTAGT in the germline V gene.

The genes are TRBV6-1 and TRBJ2-7; 7 nucleotides line up with TRBD1. V trimming: 3 bases; J trimming: 0 bases; junction bases outside the gene matches: 8. The CDR3 length is 16 residues. Germline V gene data show CDR1 as MNHNS and CDR2 as SASEGT. CDR3 residues: CASSDRRQGSSYEQYF. CDR3 coding DNA: TGTGCCAGCAGTGACCGTCGACAGGGCTCCTCCTACGAGCAGTACTTC.

The CDR3 is CASSPTLAPQETQYF. CDR3 sequence (DNA): TGTGCCAGCAGCCCAACACTAGCGCCTCAAGAGACCCAGTACTTC. The chain carries TRBV7-9 and TRBJ2-5; 7 bases line up with TRBD2. Unmatched junction bases numbered 8, after V lost 5 bases and J lost 2 bases. The length of the CDR3 is 15 residues. Germline loops: CDR1 SEHNR, CDR2 FQNEAQ (reference sequence).

This rearrangement joins TRBV14 to TRBJ2-7, with TRBD1 matching 12 bases. Germline V lookup: CDR1 SGHDN, CDR2 FVKESK. After removal of 4 bases from V and 3 bases from J, the junction contained 4 bases not matched to a gene. The CDR3 contains 15 residues. The CDR3 DNA sequence: TGTGCCAGCAGCCTTGGGACAGGGGGCGGCTACGAGCAGTACTTC. Translating it yields CASSLGTGGGYEQYF.

CDR3 residues: CASSPAAGQGIYGYTF. CDR3 coding DNA: TGTGCCAGCAGCCCCGCGGCGGGACAGGGGATTTATGGCTACACCTTC. The genes are TRBV5-6 and TRBJ1-2, with 10 bases that match TRBD1. CDR3 size: 16 residues. Trimming cost V 4 bases and J 5 bases; bases outside gene matches: 11. Germline V gene sequence: CDR1 SGHDT, CDR2 YYEEEE. Full variable domain (rest looked up from reference TRBV5-6 and TRBJ1-2): DAGVTQSPTHLIKTRGQQVTLRCSPKSGHDTVSWYQQALGQGPQFIFQYYEEEERQRGNFPDRFSGHQFPNYSSELNVNALLLGDSALYLCASSPAAGQGIYGYTFGSGTRLTVV.

This chain links TRBV6-1 with TRBJ2-1, with 13 nucleotides matching TRBD2. The germline gives CDR1 MNHNS, CDR2 SASEGT. This CDR3 has 19 residues. The trim removed 4 bases at V and 4 bases at J, leaving 13 bases unmatched. The CDR3 protein is CASSGQGRKGLAGYNEQFF. The CDR3, as DNA: TGTGCCAGCAGTGGACAGGGGCGAAAGGGACTAGCGGGATACAATGAGCAGTTCTTC.

This chain links TRBV27 with TRBJ1-1, with a tentative D call TRBD1 (5 bases). From germline, CDR1 is MNHEY and CDR2 SMNVEV (reference sequence). This CDR3 has 14 amino acids. Between the trimmed V and J ends, which lost 2 bases and 1 base, there was a span of 8 bases. The CDR3 nucleotides are TGTGCCAGCAGTTTACAGGGCCAGAACACTGAAGCTTTCTTT. Encoded protein: CASSLQGQNTEAFF.

The J gene is TRBJ1-2, the V gene TRBV7-2; 7 bases are shared with TRBD1. CDR3 size: 14 residues. Losses at the gene ends were 5 bases for V and 5 bases for J; bases not matched to a gene: 8. Germline CDR1 is SGHTA and CDR2 is FQGNSA. CDR3 residues: CASSAQQGWYGYTF. The CDR3 DNA follows: TGTGCCAGCAGCGCACAACAGGGGTGGTATGGCTACACCTTC.

V usage is TRBV5-6 and J usage is TRBJ2-1, with D hard to call. This CDR3 spans 11 amino acids. Germline loops: CDR1 SGHDT, CDR2 YYEEEE. Trimming cost V 6 bases and J 5 bases, with 6 bases left between them. As DNA, the CDR3 is TGTGCCAGCACCTATAACAATGAGCAGTTCTTC. Translation gives CASTYNNEQFF.

Note on this clone: The junction departs from germline at one end; a sequencing error may be responsible. V is TRBV2 and J is TRBJ2-1, with TRBD2 as a possible D gene (5 bases). The CDR3 spans 11 residues. From germline, CDR1 is SNHLY and CDR2 FYNNEI. CDR3 amino acids: CTSKIYNEQFF. CDR3 in DNA: TGCACTAGTAAAATTTACAATGAGCAGTTCTTC.